This T cell receptor (beta chain) was found in a study of blood T cell repertoires in COVID-19. Study summary: The United States, Italy and Spain supplied acute and convalescent COVID-19 samples.

This table comes from immunoSEQ multiplex PCR, and its TCRdb copy is limited to in-frame clones, with some not included. Of 26,000 or so clones in the sample, 87% were seen once. The TCR comes from a human donor in a cohort sampled during active COVID-19. The donor label of this sample is uncertain. The material sequenced was peripheral blood.

CDR3 protein: CASSYRGRRGYTF. The CDR3 DNA follows: TGTGCCAGCAGTTACAGGGGGCGGCGAGGCTACACCTTC. The chain employs TRBV6-6 and TRBJ1-2; the match to TRBD1 covers 7 bases. The ends lost 2 bases at V and 8 bases at J; junction bases unmatched: 5. The germline V gene has CDR1 MNHNY and CDR2 SVGAGI (reference sequence). This CDR3 is built from 13 residues.